A selection of T cell receptor beta chains follows, all from one sample in a study of T cell changes during pregnancy in multiple sclerosis. Assay used: immunoSEQ multiplex PCR; TCRdb lists only in-frame clones, some missing. Among tens of thousands of clones listed, just over 90% were seen once. The sample consisted of CD4+ T cells from peripheral blood mononuclear cells, taken before pregnancy. These receptor sequences come from a female donor with multiple sclerosis, enrolled in a pregnancy study. CDR3s include the opening cysteine and the closing phenylalanine or tryptophan. The order of the fields is J gene, clone size, V gene, D gene, CDR3 DNA, CDR3 protein. A D gene is named only where the DNA matches it firmly. Clone size is shown for a subset of rows, as once, few, many or a class of expanded clone.

j_call: TRBJ2-7; clone_size: .; v_call: TRBV11-1; d_call: TRBD2; cdr3_nt: TGTGCCAGCAGCTCGGGACTAGCGGGGCCACCGTGGGAGCAGTACTTC; cdr3_aa: CASSSGLAGPPWEQYF
j_call: TRBJ1-5; clone_size: .; v_call: TRBV6-1; d_call: .; cdr3_nt: TGTGCCAGCAGTGATTCACAGGGTAATCAGCCCCAGCATTTT; cdr3_aa: CASSDSQGNQPQHF
j_call: TRBJ2-6; clone_size: .; v_call: TRBV18; d_call: TRBD1; cdr3_nt: TGTGCCAGCTCACCAAAACAGGGGGGCTCTGGGGCCAACGTCCTGACTTTC; cdr3_aa: CASSPKQGGSGANVLTF
j_call: TRBJ1-2; clone_size: once; v_call: TRBV28; d_call: .; cdr3_nt: TGTGCCAGCACCCTCTCAGGGTTCGATGGCTACACCTTC; cdr3_aa: CASTLSGFDGYTF
j_call: TRBJ1-2; clone_size: few; v_call: TRBV25-1; d_call: .; cdr3_nt: TGTGCCAGCAGTGAATTAGCCTCTTTACCAAGCGGCTACACCTTC; cdr3_aa: CASSELASLPSGYTF
j_call: TRBJ2-7; clone_size: .; v_call: TRBV19; d_call: TRBD2; cdr3_nt: TGTGCCAGTAGTCTGGCGGGAGGGCCGTACGAGCAGTACTTC; cdr3_aa: CASSLAGGPYEQYF
j_call: TRBJ1-2; clone_size: .; v_call: TRBV30; d_call: .; cdr3_nt: TGTGCCTGGAGTGTAGGCAGGAACTATGGCTACACCTTC; cdr3_aa: CAWSVGRNYGYTF
j_call: TRBJ1-4; clone_size: .; v_call: TRBV6-1; d_call: .; cdr3_nt: TGTGCCAGCAGGGGGAGGGAGGGGGTCACTGAAAAACTGTTTTTT; cdr3_aa: CASRGREGVTEKLFF
j_call: TRBJ2-2; clone_size: .; v_call: TRBV10-3; d_call: TRBD1; cdr3_nt: TGTGCCATCGGGACAGGGGGCAGGAACACCGGGGAGCTGTTTTTT; cdr3_aa: CAIGTGGRNTGELFF
j_call: TRBJ2-1; clone_size: .; v_call: TRBV5-1; d_call: TRBD2; cdr3_nt: TGCGCCAGCAGCCTATCGGGACTAGCGGGAGGTAATGAGCAGTTCTTC; cdr3_aa: CASSLSGLAGGNEQFF
j_call: TRBJ2-1; clone_size: once; v_call: TRBV9; d_call: .; cdr3_nt: TGTGCCAGCAGCGTAGGAACAGCCTCCTACAATGAGCAGTTCTTC; cdr3_aa: CASSVGTASYNEQFF
j_call: TRBJ1-2; clone_size: .; v_call: TRBV7-2; d_call: .; cdr3_nt: TGTGCCAGCAGCTTAGTCGGTTCCCAGGGCGGCTATGGCTACACCTTC; cdr3_aa: CASSLVGSQGGYGYTF
j_call: TRBJ2-7; clone_size: .; v_call: TRBV5-1; d_call: TRBD1; cdr3_nt: TGCGCCAGCAGCTTGGCCGGCGCAGGGGGATACGAGCAGTACTTC; cdr3_aa: CASSLAGAGGYEQYF
j_call: TRBJ1-1; clone_size: .; v_call: TRBV5-1; d_call: .; cdr3_nt: TGCGCCAGCAGTTTGGACGGGGGGGACACTGAAGCTTTCTTT; cdr3_aa: CASSLDGGDTEAFF
j_call: TRBJ1-5; clone_size: .; v_call: TRBV27; d_call: .; cdr3_nt: TGTGCCAGCAGTTTGTCGGGAGGGACCCAGCCCCAGCATTTT; cdr3_aa: CASSLSGGTQPQHF
j_call: TRBJ2-1; clone_size: .; v_call: TRBV18; d_call: TRBD1; cdr3_nt: TGTGCCAGCTCACCCCCCGGGACAGGGAACCACAATGAGCAGTTCTTC; cdr3_aa: CASSPPGTGNHNEQFF
j_call: TRBJ2-1; clone_size: .; v_call: TRBV19; d_call: .; cdr3_nt: TGTGCCAGTAGTACCCAGGCAGGGGTAGTTTCGGTGTTCTTC; cdr3_aa: CASSTQAGVVSVFF
j_call: TRBJ1-4; clone_size: .; v_call: TRBV30; d_call: .; cdr3_nt: TGTGCCTGGAGTGTCCGGGGGGGTAATGAAAAACTGTTTTTT; cdr3_aa: CAWSVRGGNEKLFF
j_call: TRBJ1-1; clone_size: .; v_call: TRBV10-2; d_call: .; cdr3_nt: TGCGCCAGCAGCAGGTCGAACACTGAAGCTTTCTTT; cdr3_aa: CASSRSNTEAFF
j_call: TRBJ1-1; clone_size: .; v_call: TRBV7-2; d_call: .; cdr3_nt: TGTGCCAGCAGCTCTCTCGTGTCTGCTTTCTTT; cdr3_aa: CASSSLVSAFF
j_call: TRBJ2-1; clone_size: .; v_call: TRBV5-4; d_call: TRBD2; cdr3_nt: TGTGCCAGCAGCTCCAGACTAGCGGGGTCTTCAGTCTACAATGAGCAGTTCTTC; cdr3_aa: CASSSRLAGSSVYNEQFF
j_call: TRBJ2-1; clone_size: .; v_call: TRBV7-8; d_call: TRBD1; cdr3_nt: TGTGCCAGCAGGCGCCCGGGACAGGGGCACGATGAGCAGTTCTTC; cdr3_aa: CASRRPGQGHDEQFF
j_call: TRBJ2-7; clone_size: .; v_call: TRBV6-5; d_call: .; cdr3_nt: TGTGCCAGCAGTTACAGTCTTACAGGTCGGGCCGAGCAGTACTTC; cdr3_aa: CASSYSLTGRAEQYF
j_call: TRBJ1-3; clone_size: .; v_call: TRBV7-8; d_call: .; cdr3_nt: TGTGCCAGCAGCCCGCCCCAGGGATACTCTGGAAACACCATATATTTT; cdr3_aa: CASSPPQGYSGNTIYF
j_call: TRBJ2-7; clone_size: .; v_call: TRBV19; d_call: TRBD1; cdr3_nt: TGTGCCAGTAGTACTACGGGACAGGGTATCTACGAGCAGTACTTC; cdr3_aa: CASSTTGQGIYEQYF
j_call: TRBJ2-7; clone_size: .; v_call: TRBV7-6; d_call: TRBD1; cdr3_nt: TGTGCCAGCAGCTTAGTGGGACAGGGATGGAGCGAGCAGTACTTC; cdr3_aa: CASSLVGQGWSEQYF
j_call: TRBJ2-1; clone_size: .; v_call: TRBV29-1; d_call: TRBD2; cdr3_nt: TGCAGCGCCGGGACTAGCTCCTACAATGAGCAGTTCTTC; cdr3_aa: CSAGTSSYNEQFF
j_call: TRBJ1-5; clone_size: .; v_call: TRBV30; d_call: .; cdr3_nt: TGTGCCTGGAGTGTAGCACCCGGGCAGCCCCAGCATTTT; cdr3_aa: CAWSVAPGQPQHF
j_call: TRBJ2-3; clone_size: .; v_call: TRBV5-1; d_call: TRBD2; cdr3_nt: TGCGCCAGCAGGGGGGGGGAGTATAGCACAGATACGCAGTATTTT; cdr3_aa: CASRGGEYSTDTQYF
j_call: TRBJ2-1; clone_size: .; v_call: TRBV6-4; d_call: TRBD2; cdr3_nt: TGTGCCAGCAGTGAAGCTAGCGGTTTATACAATGAGCAGTTCTTC; cdr3_aa: CASSEASGLYNEQFF
j_call: TRBJ2-5; clone_size: .; v_call: TRBV6-5; d_call: TRBD1; cdr3_nt: TGTGCCAGCAGTCTGGGACAGTTTCAAGAGACCCAGTACTTC; cdr3_aa: CASSLGQFQETQYF
j_call: TRBJ2-5; clone_size: once; v_call: TRBV18; d_call: TRBD1; cdr3_nt: TGTGCCAGCTCACCCGGACTGGGACAGGGACAAGAGACCCAGTACTTC; cdr3_aa: CASSPGLGQGQETQYF
j_call: TRBJ2-5; clone_size: .; v_call: TRBV27; d_call: TRBD1; cdr3_nt: TGTGCCAGCAGTATTAGGACAGGGGAGACCCAGTACTTC; cdr3_aa: CASSIRTGETQYF
j_call: TRBJ1-5; clone_size: once; v_call: TRBV19; d_call: .; cdr3_nt: TGTGCCAGTAGTATTACTTTGCATCAGCCCCAGCATTTT; cdr3_aa: CASSITLHQPQHF
j_call: TRBJ2-5; clone_size: .; v_call: TRBV7-9; d_call: TRBD1; cdr3_nt: TGTGCCAGCAGGGTGGGCAGGGGGCTTGGAGAGACCCAGTACTTC; cdr3_aa: CASRVGRGLGETQYF
j_call: TRBJ1-1; clone_size: .; v_call: TRBV19; d_call: .; cdr3_nt: TGTGCCAGTAGTATGAACATGAACACTGAAGCTTTCTTT; cdr3_aa: CASSMNMNTEAFF
j_call: TRBJ1-4; clone_size: .; v_call: TRBV5-5; d_call: TRBD1; cdr3_nt: TGTGCCAGCAGCTCCAGGGGGTCTGTACTTGCAACTAATGAAAAACTGTTTTTT; cdr3_aa: CASSSRGSVLATNEKLFF
j_call: TRBJ1-4; clone_size: .; v_call: TRBV19; d_call: .; cdr3_nt: TGTGCCAGTAGTACGACCGGGACAAGGTCAAAACTGTTTTTT; cdr3_aa: CASSTTGTRSKLFF
j_call: TRBJ1-1; clone_size: few; v_call: TRBV5-1; d_call: TRBD1; cdr3_nt: TGCGCCAGCAGCCGCCAGGGGGACGACACTGAAGCTTTCTTT; cdr3_aa: CASSRQGDDTEAFF
j_call: TRBJ2-1; clone_size: .; v_call: TRBV18; d_call: TRBD2; cdr3_nt: TGTGCCAGCTCACCATCTAGCGGGGGAACTTACAATGAGCAGTTCTTC; cdr3_aa: CASSPSSGGTYNEQFF
j_call: TRBJ2-5; clone_size: .; v_call: TRBV5-1; d_call: TRBD2; cdr3_nt: TGCGCCAGCAGCCCTTCGACTAGCGGTGGAGAGACCCAGTACTTC; cdr3_aa: CASSPSTSGGETQYF
j_call: TRBJ2-7; clone_size: .; v_call: TRBV2; d_call: TRBD2; cdr3_nt: TGTGCCAGCAGTCGGAGACTAGCGGGGGGGCCTGGCGAGCAGTACTTC; cdr3_aa: CASSRRLAGGPGEQYF